This T cell receptor (beta chain) was documented in a study of cytomegalovirus exposure and HLA in healthy donors. About the study: Previous work identified roughly 120 million unique TCR beta sequences from some 170 million T cells. Within an early data release were about 90 million unique TCRs drawn from HLA-typed donors. Findings of the study overall: Several of the most significant clusters appeared, in a later analysis, to be linked to common viral pathogens.

This clone was seen once. Its antigen is unidentified. The PCR made use of 60 Vbeta and 13 Jbeta primers. As handled by the study authors: In a later analysis, of some 80 million unique beta chains, 9 million to 11 million appeared in at least two donors. Clones were sequenced by immunoSEQ multiplex PCR, and TCRdb holds only the in-frame ones, with some missing. V, J and clone size are those of that table, while D and trimming were read from the DNA. In the table there are 74,000 or so clones, 65% to 70% of which are singletons. CDR1 and CDR2 from the germline V gene are SGHTA and FQGNSA. V gave up 1 base and J gave up 5 bases, with 17 bases separating them. The CDR3 runs to 16 residues.

This TCR derives from a woman in her 30s in good health and CMV-seronegative. Sequenced sample: PBMCs. V is TRBV7-2 and J is TRBJ1-2, with D uncertain. CDR3 bases: TGTGCCAGCAGCTTAGAGGGCCGGGATCGAGCATATGGCTACACCTTC. Translated, it gives CASSLEGRDRAYGYTF.